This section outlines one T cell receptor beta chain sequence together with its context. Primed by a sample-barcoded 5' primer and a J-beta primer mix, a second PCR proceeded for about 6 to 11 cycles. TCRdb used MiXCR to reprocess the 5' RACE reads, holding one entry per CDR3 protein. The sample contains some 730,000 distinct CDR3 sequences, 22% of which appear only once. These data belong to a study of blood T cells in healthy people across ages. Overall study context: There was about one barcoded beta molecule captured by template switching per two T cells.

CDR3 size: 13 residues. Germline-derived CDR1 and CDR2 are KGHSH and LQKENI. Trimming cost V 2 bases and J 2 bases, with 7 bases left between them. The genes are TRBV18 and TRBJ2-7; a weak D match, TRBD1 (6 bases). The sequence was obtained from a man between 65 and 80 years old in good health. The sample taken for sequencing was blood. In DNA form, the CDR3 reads TGTGCCAGCTCACCAGGACAGCCCTACGAGCAGTACGTC. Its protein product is CASSPGQPYEQYV.